The clone carrying this TCR beta chain was observed a handful of times. Its matching antigen is unknown. These data are taken from a study of post-analysis software for immune sequencing data. General study findings and limits: Among four or five TRBV segments more frequent in patients than controls were TRBV5-6, TRBV5-1 and TRBV20-1.

The CDR3 runs to 12 residues. Trimming took 4 bases from V and 8 from J, leaving 11 bases between them. Germline CDR1 and CDR2: SEHNR and FQNEAQ (reference sequence). Unique molecular identifiers were built into the TCR beta cDNA libraries. Researchers reported 400,000 to 550,000 cDNA molecules coming from about 0.98 to 11 million T cells. TCRdb reprocessed the PCR reads via MiXCR and lists one record per CDR3 protein. The sample shows over 700,000 distinct CDR3 sequences, roughly 27% of them seen only once. Sequencing was done on a sample of blood. The chain couples TRBV7-9 to TRBJ1-2; D might be TRBD1 (6 bases). The clonotype comes from a girl under 18 with multiple sclerosis. The CDR3 region is CASSSPGTGYTF. The CDR3 DNA follows: TGTGCCAGCAGCTCCCCCGGGACAGGCTACACCTTC.